This T cell receptor (beta chain) was identified during a study of neoadjuvant anti-PD-1 for oral cavity cancer. The study's findings and limits: Treg/Th17 ratio rose with pretreatment blood and fell with post-treatment tumor TCRbeta clonality.

This clone was counted once. Its antigen remains unidentified. Most PBMC samples had 480 ng input DNA in six replicates. Assay: immunoSEQ multiplex PCR; the TCRdb copy retains only in-frame clones and omits some. In the table there are more than 6,500 clones, approximately 80% of which are singletons. This CDR3 region has 17 residues. The V and J ends lost 6 bases and 8 bases respectively, with 23 bases between them. Germline V gene lookup returns CDR1 MNHEY and CDR2 SMNVEV (reference sequence). V and J are TRBV27 and TRBJ1-6; the D gene is possibly TRBD1 (6 bases). The material sequenced was PBMCs, taken before nivolumab (anti-PD-1) treatment. This receptor was identified in a person aged 40 to 85 with oral cavity squamous cell carcinoma. Here the CDR3 DNA reads TGTGCCAGCAGCAAGCCGTCGACAGGTTTATCACATTCACCCCTCCACTTT. Protein product: CASSKPSTGLSHSPLHF.